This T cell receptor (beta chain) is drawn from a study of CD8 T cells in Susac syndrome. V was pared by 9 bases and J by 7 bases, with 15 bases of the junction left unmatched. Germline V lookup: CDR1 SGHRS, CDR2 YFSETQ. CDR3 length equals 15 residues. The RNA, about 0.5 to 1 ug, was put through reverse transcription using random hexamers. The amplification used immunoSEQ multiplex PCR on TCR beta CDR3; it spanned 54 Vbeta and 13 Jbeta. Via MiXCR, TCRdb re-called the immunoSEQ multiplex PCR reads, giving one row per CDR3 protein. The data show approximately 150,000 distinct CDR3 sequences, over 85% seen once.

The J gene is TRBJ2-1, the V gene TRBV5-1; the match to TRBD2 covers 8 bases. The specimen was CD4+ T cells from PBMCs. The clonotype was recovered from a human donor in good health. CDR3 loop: CATSLLTGGLNEQFF. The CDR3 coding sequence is TGCGCCACCTCCCTTCTAACGGGGGGGTTAAATGAGCAGTTCTTC.